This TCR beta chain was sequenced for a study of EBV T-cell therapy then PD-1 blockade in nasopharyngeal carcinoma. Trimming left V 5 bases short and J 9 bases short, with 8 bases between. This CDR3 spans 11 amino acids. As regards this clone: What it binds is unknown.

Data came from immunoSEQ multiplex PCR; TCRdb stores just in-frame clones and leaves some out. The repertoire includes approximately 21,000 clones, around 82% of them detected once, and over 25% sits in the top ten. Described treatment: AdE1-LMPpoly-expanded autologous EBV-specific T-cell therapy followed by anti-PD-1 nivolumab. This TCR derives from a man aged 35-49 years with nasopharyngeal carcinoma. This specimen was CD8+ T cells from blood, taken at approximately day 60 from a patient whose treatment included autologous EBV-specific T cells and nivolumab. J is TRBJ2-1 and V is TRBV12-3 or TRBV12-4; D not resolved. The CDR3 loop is CASSDLGEQFF. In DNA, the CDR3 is TGTGCCAGCAGTGACCTCGGTGAGCAGTTCTTC.